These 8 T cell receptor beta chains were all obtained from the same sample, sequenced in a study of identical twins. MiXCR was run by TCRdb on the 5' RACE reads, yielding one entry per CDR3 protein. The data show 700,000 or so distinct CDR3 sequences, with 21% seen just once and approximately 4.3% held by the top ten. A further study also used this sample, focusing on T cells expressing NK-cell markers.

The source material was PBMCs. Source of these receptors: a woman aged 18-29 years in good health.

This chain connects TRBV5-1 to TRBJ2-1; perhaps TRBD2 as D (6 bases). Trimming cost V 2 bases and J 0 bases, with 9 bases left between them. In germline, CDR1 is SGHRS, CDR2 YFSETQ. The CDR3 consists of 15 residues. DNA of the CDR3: TGCGCCAGCAGCTTCTGGGGGGACTCCTACAATGAGCAGTTCTTC. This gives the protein CASSFWGDSYNEQFF.

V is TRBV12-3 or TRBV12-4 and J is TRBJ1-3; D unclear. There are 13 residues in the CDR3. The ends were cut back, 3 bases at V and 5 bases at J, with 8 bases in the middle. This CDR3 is CASSFNRRNTIYF. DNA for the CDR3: TGTGCCAGCAGTTTTAACAGAAGAAACACCATATATTTT.

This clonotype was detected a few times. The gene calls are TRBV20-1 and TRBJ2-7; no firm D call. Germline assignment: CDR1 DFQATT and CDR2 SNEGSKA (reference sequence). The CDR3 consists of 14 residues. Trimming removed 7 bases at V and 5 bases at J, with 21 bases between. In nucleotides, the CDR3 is TGCAGTGTCCCAAGGTCCGGGCGCCCGGACGAGCAGTACTTC. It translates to CSVPRSGRPDEQYF.

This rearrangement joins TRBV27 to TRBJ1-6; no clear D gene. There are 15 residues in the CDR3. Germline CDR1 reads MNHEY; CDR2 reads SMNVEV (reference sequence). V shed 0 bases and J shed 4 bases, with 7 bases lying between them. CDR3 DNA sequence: TGTGCCAGCAGTTTATCGCGGCAGTATAATTCACCCCTCCACTTT. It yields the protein CASSLSRQYNSPLHF.

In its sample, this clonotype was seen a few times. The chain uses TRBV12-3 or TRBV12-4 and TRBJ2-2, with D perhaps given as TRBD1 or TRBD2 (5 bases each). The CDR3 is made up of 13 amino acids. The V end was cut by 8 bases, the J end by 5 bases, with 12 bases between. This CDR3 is CASLWGMTGELFF. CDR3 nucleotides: TGTGCCAGCCTTTGGGGGATGACCGGGGAGCTGTTTTTT.

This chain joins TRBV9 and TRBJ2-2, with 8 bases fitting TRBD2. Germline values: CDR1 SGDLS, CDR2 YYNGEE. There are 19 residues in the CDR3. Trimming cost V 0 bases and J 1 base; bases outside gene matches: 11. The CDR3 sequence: CASSVGSGGGLRNTGELFF. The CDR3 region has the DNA TGTGCCAGCAGCGTAGGGTCCGGGGGGGGCCTGAGGAACACCGGGGAGCTGTTTTTT.

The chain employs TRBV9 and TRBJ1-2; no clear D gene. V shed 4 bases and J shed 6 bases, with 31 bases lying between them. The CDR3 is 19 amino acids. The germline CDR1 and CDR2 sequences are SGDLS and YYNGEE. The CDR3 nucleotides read TGTGCCAGCAGCTTTTTGGGAGCCCGGAGCGTGAGTCTATCTGATGGCTACACCTTC. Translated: CASSFLGARSVSLSDGYTF.

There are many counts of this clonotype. In DNA, the CDR3 is TGTGCCAGTAGTATATCAGAGACTTCCTACGAGCAGTACTTC. Its translation: CASSISETSYEQYF. J is TRBJ2-7 and V is TRBV19, with D hard to call. Germline CDR1 is LNHDA and CDR2 is SQIVND (reference sequence). The CDR3 is 14 residues long. Deletions cut 2 bases from V and 1 base from J, with 9 bases between. The entire variable domain, with the rest obtained from reference TRBV19 and TRBJ2-7, is as follows: DGGITQSPKYLFRKEGQNVTLSCEQNLNHDAMYWYRQDPGQGLRLIYYSQIVNDFQKGDIAEGYSVSREKKESFPLTVTSAQKNPTAFYLCASSISETSYEQYFGPGTRLTVT.